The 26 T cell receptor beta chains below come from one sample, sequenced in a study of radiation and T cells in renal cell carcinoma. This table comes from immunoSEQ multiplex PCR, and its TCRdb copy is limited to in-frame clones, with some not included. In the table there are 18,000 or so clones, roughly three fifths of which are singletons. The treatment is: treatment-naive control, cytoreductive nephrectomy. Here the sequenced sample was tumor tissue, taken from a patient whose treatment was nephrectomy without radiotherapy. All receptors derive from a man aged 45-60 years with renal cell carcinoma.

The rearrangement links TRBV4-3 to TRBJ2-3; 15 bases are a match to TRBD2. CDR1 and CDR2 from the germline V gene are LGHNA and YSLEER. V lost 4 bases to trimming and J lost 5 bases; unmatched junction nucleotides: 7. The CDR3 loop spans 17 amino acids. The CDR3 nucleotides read TGCGCCAGCAGCCCCAGAGGGACTAGCGGGGGGATAGATACGCAGTATTTT. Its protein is CASSPRGTSGGIDTQYF.

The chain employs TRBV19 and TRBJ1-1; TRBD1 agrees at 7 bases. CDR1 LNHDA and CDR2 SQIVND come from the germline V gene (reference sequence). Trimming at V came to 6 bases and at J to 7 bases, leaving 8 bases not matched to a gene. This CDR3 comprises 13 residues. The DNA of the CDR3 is TGTGCCAGTAGCCGTCGAAACAGGGGTGAAGCTTTCTTT. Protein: CASSRRNRGEAFF.

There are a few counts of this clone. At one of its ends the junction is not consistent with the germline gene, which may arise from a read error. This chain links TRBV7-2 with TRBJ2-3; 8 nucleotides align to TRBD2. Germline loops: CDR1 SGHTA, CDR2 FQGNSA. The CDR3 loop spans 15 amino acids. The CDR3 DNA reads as TGCGCCAGCAGCCCCGCCCGGCCTAGCGGGTATACGCAGTATTTT. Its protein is CASSPARPSGYTQYF.

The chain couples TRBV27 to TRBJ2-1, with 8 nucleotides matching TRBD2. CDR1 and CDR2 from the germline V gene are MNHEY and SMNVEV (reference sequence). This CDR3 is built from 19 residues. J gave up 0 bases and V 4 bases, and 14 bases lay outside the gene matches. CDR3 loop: CASSSGRGKTLSSYNEQFF. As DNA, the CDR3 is TGTGCCAGCAGTTCCGGGAGGGGAAAAACCTTAAGCTCCTACAATGAGCAGTTCTTC.

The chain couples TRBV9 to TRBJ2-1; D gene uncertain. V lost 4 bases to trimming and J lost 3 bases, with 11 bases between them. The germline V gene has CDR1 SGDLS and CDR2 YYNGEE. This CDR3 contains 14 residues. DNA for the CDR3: TGTGCCAGCAGCCCCCCCGCCGACTACAATGAGCAGTTCTTC. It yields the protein CASSPPADYNEQFF.

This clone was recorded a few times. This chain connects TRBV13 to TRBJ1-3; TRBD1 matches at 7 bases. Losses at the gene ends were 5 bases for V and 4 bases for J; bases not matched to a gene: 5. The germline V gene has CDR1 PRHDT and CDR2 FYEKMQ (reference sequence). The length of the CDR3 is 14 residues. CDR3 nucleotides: TGTGCCAGCAGCCCGCAGGGGGGCGGAAACACCATATATTTT. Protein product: CASSPQGGGNTIYF.

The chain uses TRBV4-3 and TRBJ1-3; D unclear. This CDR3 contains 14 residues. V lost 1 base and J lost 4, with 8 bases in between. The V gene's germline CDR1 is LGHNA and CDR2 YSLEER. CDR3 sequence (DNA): TGCGCCAGCAGCCAAGGCGAAGAAGGAAACACCATATATTTT. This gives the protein CASSQGEEGNTIYF.

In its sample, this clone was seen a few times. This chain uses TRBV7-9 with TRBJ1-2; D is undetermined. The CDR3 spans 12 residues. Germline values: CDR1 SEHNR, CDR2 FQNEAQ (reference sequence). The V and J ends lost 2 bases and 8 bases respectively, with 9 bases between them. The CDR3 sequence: CASSLISSGYTF. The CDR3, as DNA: TGTGCCAGCAGCTTAATTAGTTCAGGCTACACCTTC.

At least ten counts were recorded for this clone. CDR3 in amino acids: CASSFGVISYEQYF. The CDR3 region has the DNA TGTGCCAGCAGCTTTGGTGTCATATCCTACGAGCAGTACTTC. The chain couples TRBV7-6 to TRBJ2-7; no clear D gene. Between the trimmed V and J ends, which lost 3 bases and 1 base, there was a span of 10 bases. CDR1 SGHVS and CDR2 FNYEAQ come from the germline V gene. This CDR3 comprises 14 residues.

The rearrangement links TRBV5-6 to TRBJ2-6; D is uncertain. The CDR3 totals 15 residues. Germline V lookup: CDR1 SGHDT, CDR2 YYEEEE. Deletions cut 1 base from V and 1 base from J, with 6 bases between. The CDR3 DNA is TGTGCCAGCAGCTTGTTAGTATCTGGGGCCAACGTCCTGACTTTC. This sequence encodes CASSLLVSGANVLTF.

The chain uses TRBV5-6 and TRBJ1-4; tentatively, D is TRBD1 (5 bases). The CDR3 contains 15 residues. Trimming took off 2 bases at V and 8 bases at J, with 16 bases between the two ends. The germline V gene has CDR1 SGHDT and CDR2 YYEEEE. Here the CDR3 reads CASSFGGLRSEKLFF. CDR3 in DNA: TGTGCCAGCAGCTTTGGGGGGTTACGTTCAGAAAAACTGTTTTTT.

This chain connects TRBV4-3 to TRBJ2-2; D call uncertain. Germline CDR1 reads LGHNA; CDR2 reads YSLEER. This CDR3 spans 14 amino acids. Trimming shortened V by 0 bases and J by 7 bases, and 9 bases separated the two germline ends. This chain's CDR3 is CASSQDRALGELFF. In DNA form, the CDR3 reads TGCGCCAGCAGCCAAGATCGAGCACTCGGGGAGCTGTTTTTT.

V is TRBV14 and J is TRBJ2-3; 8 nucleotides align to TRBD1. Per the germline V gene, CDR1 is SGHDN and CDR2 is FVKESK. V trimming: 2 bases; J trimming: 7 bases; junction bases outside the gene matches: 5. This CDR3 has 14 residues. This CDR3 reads CASSQWTGLYTQYF. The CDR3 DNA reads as TGTGCCAGCAGCCAATGGACAGGGCTGTATACGCAGTATTTT.

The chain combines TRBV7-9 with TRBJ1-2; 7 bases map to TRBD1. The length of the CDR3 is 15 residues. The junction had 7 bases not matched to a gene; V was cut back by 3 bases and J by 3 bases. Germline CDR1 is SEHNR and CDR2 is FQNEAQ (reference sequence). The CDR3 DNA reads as TGTGCCAGCAGCTTTAGCAGGGGGGAGGACTATGGCTACACCTTC. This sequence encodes CASSFSRGEDYGYTF.

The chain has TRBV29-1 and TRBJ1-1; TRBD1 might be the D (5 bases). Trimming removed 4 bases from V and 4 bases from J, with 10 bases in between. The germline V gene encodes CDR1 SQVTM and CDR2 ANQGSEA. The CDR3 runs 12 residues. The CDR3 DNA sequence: TGCAGCGTTGTGAGGGGTGTCACTGAAGCTTTCTTT. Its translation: CSVVRGVTEAFF.

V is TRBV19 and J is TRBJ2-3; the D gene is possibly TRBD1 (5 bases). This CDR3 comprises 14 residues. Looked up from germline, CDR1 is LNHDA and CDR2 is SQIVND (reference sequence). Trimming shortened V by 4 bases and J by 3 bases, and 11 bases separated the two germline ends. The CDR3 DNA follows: TGTGCCAGTAGTAGGACACTCCAGACAGATACGCAGTATTTT. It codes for CASSRTLQTDTQYF. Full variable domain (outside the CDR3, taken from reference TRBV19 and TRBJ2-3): DGGITQSPKYLFRKEGQNVTLSCEQNLNHDAMYWYRQDPGQGLRLIYYSQIVNDFQKGDIAEGYSVSREKKESFPLTVTSAQKNPTAFYLCASSRTLQTDTQYFGPGTRLTVL.

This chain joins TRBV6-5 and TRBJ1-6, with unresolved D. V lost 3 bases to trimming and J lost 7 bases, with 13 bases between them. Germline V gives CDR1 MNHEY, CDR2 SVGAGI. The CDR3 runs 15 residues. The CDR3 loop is CASSYSGSSNSPLHF. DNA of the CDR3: TGTGCCAGCAGTTATTCCGGGAGCTCCAATTCACCCCTCCACTTT.

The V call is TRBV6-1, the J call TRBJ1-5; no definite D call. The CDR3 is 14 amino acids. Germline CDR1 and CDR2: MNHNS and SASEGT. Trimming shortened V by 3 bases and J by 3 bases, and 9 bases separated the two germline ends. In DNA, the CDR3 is TGTGCCAGCAGTGATCAGCACAACAATCAGCCCCAGCATTTT. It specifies CASSDQHNNQPQHF.

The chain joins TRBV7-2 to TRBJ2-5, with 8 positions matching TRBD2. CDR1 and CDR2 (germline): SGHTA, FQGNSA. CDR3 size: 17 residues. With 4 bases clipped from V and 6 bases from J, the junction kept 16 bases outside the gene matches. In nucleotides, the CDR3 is TGTGCCAGCAGCTCGAGGGTTCTCGGGAGGGAGGGGAAGACCCAGTACTTC. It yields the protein CASSSRVLGREGKTQYF.

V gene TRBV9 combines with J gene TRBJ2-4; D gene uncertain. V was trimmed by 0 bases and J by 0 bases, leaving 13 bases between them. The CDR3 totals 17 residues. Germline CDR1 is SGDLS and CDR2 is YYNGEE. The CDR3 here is CASSVGVGTLAKNIQYF. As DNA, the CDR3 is TGTGCCAGCAGCGTAGGGGTCGGCACCTTAGCCAAAAACATTCAGTACTTC. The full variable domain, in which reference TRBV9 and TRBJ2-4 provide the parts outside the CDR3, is DSGVTQTPKHLITATGQRVTLRCSPRSGDLSVYWYQQSLDQGLQFLIQYYNGEERAKGNILERFSAQQFPDLHSELNLSSLELGDSALYFCASSVGVGTLAKNIQYFGAGTRLSVL.

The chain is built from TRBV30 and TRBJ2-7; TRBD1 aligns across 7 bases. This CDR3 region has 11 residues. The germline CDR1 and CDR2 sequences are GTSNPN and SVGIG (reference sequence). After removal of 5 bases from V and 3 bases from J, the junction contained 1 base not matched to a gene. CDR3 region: CAWGDSYEQYF. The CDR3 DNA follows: TGTGCCTGGGGGGACAGCTACGAGCAGTACTTC.

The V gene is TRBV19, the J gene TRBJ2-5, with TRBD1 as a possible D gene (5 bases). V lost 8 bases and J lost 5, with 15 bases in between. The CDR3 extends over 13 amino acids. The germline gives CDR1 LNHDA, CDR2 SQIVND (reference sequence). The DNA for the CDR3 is TGTGCCAGTCAGGGTTGGGTTGGGGAGACCCAGTACTTC. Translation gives CASQGWVGETQYF.

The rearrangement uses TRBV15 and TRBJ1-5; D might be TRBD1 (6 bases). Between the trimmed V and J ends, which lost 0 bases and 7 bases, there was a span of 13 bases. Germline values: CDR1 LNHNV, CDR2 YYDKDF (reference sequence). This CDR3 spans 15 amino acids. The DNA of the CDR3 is TGTGCCACCAGCAGAGATAAGGGGGGCCGCCAGCCCCAGCATTTT. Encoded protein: CATSRDKGGRQPQHF. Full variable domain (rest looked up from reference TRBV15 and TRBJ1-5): DAMVIQNPRYQVTQFGKPVTLSCSQTLNHNVMYWYQQKSSQAPKLLFHYYDKDFNNEADTPDNFQSRRPNTSFCFLDIRSPGLGDTAMYLCATSRDKGGRQPQHFGDGTRLSIL.

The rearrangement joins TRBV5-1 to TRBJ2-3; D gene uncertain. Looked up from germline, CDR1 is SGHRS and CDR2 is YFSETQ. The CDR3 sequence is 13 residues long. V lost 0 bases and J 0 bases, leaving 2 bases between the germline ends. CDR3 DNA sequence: TGCGCCAGCAGCTTGGACAGCACAGATACGCAGTATTTT. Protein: CASSLDSTDTQYF. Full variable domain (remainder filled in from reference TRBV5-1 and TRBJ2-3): KAGVTQTPRYLIKTRGQQVTLSCSPISGHRSVSWYQQTPGQGLQFLFEYFSETQRNKGNFPGRFSGRQFSNSRSEMNVSTLELGDSALYLCASSLDSTDTQYFGPGTRLTVL.

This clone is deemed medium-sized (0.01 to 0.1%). CDR3 protein: CASSPTTGFGYTF. CDR3 nucleotide sequence: TGTGCCAGTAGTCCCACAACGGGGTTTGGCTACACCTTC. The genes are TRBV19 and TRBJ1-2; D gene uncertain. V dropped 5 bases and J dropped 7 bases, with 14 bases sitting between them. The CDR3 sequence is 13 residues long. Germline loops: CDR1 LNHDA, CDR2 SQIVND (reference sequence).

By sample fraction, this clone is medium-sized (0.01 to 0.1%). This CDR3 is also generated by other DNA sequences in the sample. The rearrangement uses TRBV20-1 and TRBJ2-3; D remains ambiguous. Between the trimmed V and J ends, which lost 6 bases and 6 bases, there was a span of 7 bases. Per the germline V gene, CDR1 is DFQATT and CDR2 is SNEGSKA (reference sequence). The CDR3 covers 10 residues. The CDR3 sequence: CSADSDTQYF. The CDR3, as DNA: TGCAGTGCCGATTCCGATACGCAGTATTTT.